This T cell receptor beta chain is from a study of blood T cell repertoires in COVID-19. Study as a whole: Spain, Italy and the United States supplied samples that represented acute and convalescent COVID-19. The analysed material was cDNA or gDNA that came from T cells, B-cell-depleted T cells, or PBMCs.

This CDR3 has 14 amino acids. The germline V and J ends were trimmed by 6 bases and 0 bases, with 8 bases remaining between them. CDR1 and CDR2 (germline): MNHEY, SVGAGI. In the original analysis: Estimates of nucleated cell counts were drawn from the amplification of reference gene primers. Profiled with immunoSEQ multiplex PCR; TCRdb holds only in-frame clones, not every one. That table furnishes V, J and clone size, whereas the DNA furnished D and trimming. The data show hundreds of thousands of clones, more than 75% seen once. The source is a man between 25 and 39 years old with acute COVID-19. Sequences were obtained from PBMCs or T cells enriched from blood (not recorded which). The rearrangement links TRBV6-5 to TRBJ1-4; D is perhaps TRBD1 (6 bases). The CDR3 spells CASRGHTTNEKLFF. The DNA of the CDR3 is TGTGCCAGCAGGGGACACACAACTAATGAAAAACTGTTTTTT.